The 30 T cell receptor beta chains listed next were all sequenced from one sample in a study of identifying expanded T cells in peripheral blood. The assay was immunoSEQ multiplex PCR, and TCRdb's table has in-frame clones only and misses some. This table has about 78,000 clones, 84% appearing once. The specimen sequenced was blood. The receptor set was obtained from a person aged 18 to 69 in good health.

This clone was seen more than once but under ten times. V gene TRBV6-5 combines with J gene TRBJ1-2, with TRBD1 as a possible D gene (6 bases). Germline V gives CDR1 MNHEY, CDR2 SVGAGI. V was pared by 2 bases and J by 8 bases, with 18 bases between. There are 15 residues in the CDR3. Here the CDR3 DNA reads TGTGCCAGCAGTTACGGTGCCACAGGGCGATACGGCTACACCTTC. It translates to CASSYGATGRYGYTF.

The chain has TRBV9 and TRBJ2-5; TRBD1 matches at 9 bases. The CDR3 contains 14 residues. Germline CDR1 reads SGDLS; CDR2 reads YYNGEE. The V and J ends lost 2 bases and 4 bases, in that order; junction bases with no gene match: 3. The CDR3 DNA sequence: TGTGCCAGCAGCGTTACAGGGGGCGCAGAGACCCAGTACTTC. As protein: CASSVTGGAETQYF.

The chain recombines TRBV19 with TRBJ2-1, with TRBD1 identical over 9 bases. The V gene end was trimmed by 4 bases and the J gene end by 1 base; junction bases not matched to a gene: 5. Germline V gives CDR1 LNHDA, CDR2 SQIVND (reference sequence). This CDR3 region has 16 residues. CDR3 region: CASSRSGTGSYNEQFF. CDR3 in DNA: TGTGCCAGTAGTAGATCCGGGACAGGGTCCTACAATGAGCAGTTCTTC.

The chain recombines TRBV5-1 with TRBJ1-6; TRBD1 matches at 7 bases. V trimming: 3 bases; J trimming: 14 bases; junction bases outside the gene matches: 8. Per the germline V gene, CDR1 is SGHRS and CDR2 is YFSETQ. The length of the CDR3 is 13 residues. Written as DNA, the CDR3 is TGCGCCAGCAGCTCGGAGCCGACAGGGACCCTCCACTTT. Its translation: CASSSEPTGTLHF. The whole variable domain, remainder taken from reference TRBV5-1 and TRBJ1-6, is KAGVTQTPRYLIKTRGQQVTLSCSPISGHRSVSWYQQTPGQGLQFLFEYFSETQRNKGNFPGRFSGRQFSNSRSEMNVSTLELGDSALYLCASSSEPTGTLHFGNGTRLTVT.

The rearrangement joins TRBV7-6 to TRBJ1-5; 7 nucleotides align to TRBD1. CDR3 length: 16 amino acids. Germline V gene data show CDR1 as SGHVS and CDR2 as FNYEAQ. V dropped 1 base and J dropped 1; count of bases not matched to a gene: 4. CDR3 DNA sequence: TGTGCCAGCAGCTTAGGGGCAGGGGGAAGCAATCAGCCCCAGCATTTT. It specifies CASSLGAGGSNQPQHF.

This clone was detected once. The CDR3 DNA reads as TGTGCCAGCAGTTTATCTCGAAGACAGGGGATAACAGATACGCAGTATTTT. Translating gives CASSLSRRQGITDTQYF. The chain links TRBV27 to TRBJ2-3, with 8 bases identical to TRBD1. This CDR3 contains 17 residues. CDR1 is MNHEY, CDR2 SMNVEV, per germline (reference sequence). V dropped 0 bases and J dropped 3; count of bases not matched to a gene: 8.

This sequence joins TRBV7-2 and TRBJ1-4, with D perhaps TRBD1 (6 bases). V was trimmed by 4 bases and J by 1 base, leaving 10 bases between them. The CDR3 covers 15 residues. CDR1 is SGHTA and CDR2 is FQGNSA in the germline V gene. CDR3 nucleotide sequence: TGTGCCAGCAGCTCCACAGGGTTAACTAATGAAAAACTGTTTTTT. Amino acid sequence: CASSSTGLTNEKLFF.

The chain employs TRBV27 and TRBJ2-3, with 8 bases aligning to TRBD1. CDR3 length: 15 residues. Germline-derived CDR1 and CDR2 are MNHEY and SMNVEV (reference sequence). Trimming cost V 4 bases and J 3 bases; bases outside gene matches: 6. CDR3 region: CASSSWTGSTDTQYF. In DNA form, the CDR3 reads TGTGCCAGCAGTTCGTGGACAGGGTCAACAGATACGCAGTATTTT.

This clone was counted once. The rearrangement links TRBV27 to TRBJ2-7; TRBD1 matches 8 bases. Germline-derived CDR1 and CDR2 are MNHEY and SMNVEV (reference sequence). The CDR3 extends over 12 amino acids. With V trimmed by 5 bases and J by 6 bases, 3 bases remained unmatched. The CDR3: CASSLQGVEQYF. DNA for the CDR3: TGTGCCAGCAGTCTACAGGGGGTCGAGCAGTACTTC.

The chain recombines TRBV28 with TRBJ1-5; D uncertain. The CDR3 contains 15 residues. Germline V CDR1 and CDR2: MDHEN, SYDVKM. V lost 2 bases to trimming and J lost 2 bases, with 10 bases between them. The CDR3 spells CASSLVDSRNQPQHF. DNA for the CDR3: TGTGCCAGCAGTTTAGTAGACTCCCGCAATCAGCCCCAGCATTTT.

This clone was counted only a few times. DNA for the CDR3: TGTGCCAGCAGCTGGGGTGGGGAGTCGGACGAGCAGTACTTC. Protein product: CASSWGGESDEQYF. V usage is TRBV28 and J usage is TRBJ2-7, with D maybe TRBD2 (5 bases). In germline, CDR1 is MDHEN, CDR2 SYDVKM. Trimming removed 6 bases at V and 5 bases at J, with 17 bases between. This CDR3 has 14 residues.

This sequence joins TRBV30 and TRBJ2-5; D is uncertain. Deletions cut 5 bases from V and 0 bases from J, with 13 bases between. The germline CDR1 and CDR2 sequences are GTSNPN and SVGIG (reference sequence). The CDR3 consists of 14 residues. The CDR3 loop is CAWGLDRNQETQYF. CDR3 nucleotide sequence: TGTGCCTGGGGATTGGATCGAAACCAAGAGACCCAGTACTTC.

The chain recombines TRBV7-9 with TRBJ2-7; 9 bases fit TRBD1. Trimming removed 3 bases from V and 4 bases from J; junction bases left unmatched: 7. CDR3 length: 15 amino acids. CDR1 and CDR2 (germline): SEHNR, FQNEAQ (reference sequence). CDR3: CASSFWTGVVYEQYF. CDR3 coding DNA: TGTGCCAGCAGCTTCTGGACAGGGGTCGTATACGAGCAGTACTTC.

The chain employs TRBV19 and TRBJ2-2; D gene unclear. Germline CDR1 is LNHDA and CDR2 is SQIVND (reference sequence). V shed 2 bases and J shed 5 bases, with 12 bases lying between them. CDR3 size: 15 residues. As DNA, the CDR3 is TGTGCCAGTAGTATATCAAGGGATCGGACCGGGGAGCTGTTTTTT. It translates to CASSISRDRTGELFF.

The chain couples TRBV28 to TRBJ1-1; 10 bases line up with TRBD1. The CDR3 spans 16 residues. The junction had 13 bases not matched to a gene; V was cut back by 5 bases and J by 7 bases. The germline CDR1 and CDR2 sequences are MDHEN and SYDVKM. CDR3 sequence reads: CASSRPPGQGYVEAFF. The CDR3 DNA reads TGTGCCAGCAGTAGACCCCCGGGACAGGGGTATGTTGAAGCTTTCTTT.

The chain employs TRBV7-9 and TRBJ2-5; 7 positions agree with TRBD1. The CDR3 has 15 amino acids. CDR1 is SEHNR and CDR2 is FQNEAQ in the germline V gene (reference sequence). J lost 2 bases, V lost 1 base, and 4 bases had no gene match. The CDR3 reads CASSLGTGPQETQYF. CDR3 nucleotides: TGTGCCAGCAGCTTAGGGACAGGCCCACAAGAGACCCAGTACTTC.

This chain uses TRBV7-2 with TRBJ2-1; 7 bases agree with TRBD1. CDR1 is SGHTA and CDR2 is FQGNSA in the germline V gene. V gave up 5 bases and J gave up 9 bases; unmatched junction bases: 7. This CDR3 is 13 amino acids long. CDR3 sequence (DNA): TGTGCCAGCAGCCGACAGGGTTCGGGTGAGCAGTTCTTC. Amino acid sequence: CASSRQGSGEQFF.

The J gene is TRBJ2-2, the V gene TRBV11-1, with D possibly TRBD1 on 6 matching bases. The germline V gene has CDR1 SGHAT and CDR2 FQDESV (reference sequence). CDR3 length equals 16 residues. V lost 0 bases, J lost 5 bases, and 13 bases lay in between. CDR3 in amino acids: CASSLAGRGLTGELFF. The CDR3, as DNA: TGTGCCAGCAGCTTAGCTGGCAGGGGTCTTACCGGGGAGCTGTTTTTT.

The rearrangement joins TRBV28 to TRBJ1-5; 9 bases match TRBD1. The germline CDR1 and CDR2 sequences are MDHEN and SYDVKM. J lost 1 base, V lost 6 bases, and 4 bases had no gene match. The CDR3 extends over 15 amino acids. The CDR3 protein is CASRGQGMSNQPQHF. The DNA for the CDR3 is TGTGCCAGCAGAGGACAGGGGATGAGCAATCAGCCCCAGCATTTT.

The chain has TRBV18 and TRBJ1-1, with unresolved D. The germline V and J ends were trimmed by 3 bases and 4 bases, with 3 bases remaining between them. The CDR3 extends over 11 amino acids. The germline V gene encodes CDR1 KGHSH and CDR2 LQKENI. The CDR3 sequence is CASSPGTEAFF. In DNA, the CDR3 is TGTGCCAGCTCACCCGGCACTGAAGCTTTCTTT.

V and J are TRBV2 and TRBJ2-1; 10 bases align to TRBD2. Losses at the gene ends were 6 bases for V and 0 bases for J; bases not matched to a gene: 14. The length of the CDR3 is 19 residues. Per the germline V gene, CDR1 is SNHLY and CDR2 is FYNNEI. In DNA, the CDR3 is TGTGCCAGCAGGACGGTCGGGACTAGCGCGTCGGGCTCCTACAATGAGCAGTTCTTC. Protein: CASRTVGTSASGSYNEQFF.

The J gene is TRBJ2-1, the V gene TRBV15, with no clear D. With 2 bases removed from V and 6 bases from J, the gap between germline ends came to 5 bases. The CDR3 totals 12 residues. Germline CDR1 LNHNV, CDR2 YYDKDF (reference sequence). The CDR3 DNA follows: TGTGCCACCAGCAGATCTGGCAATGAGCAGTTCTTC. Amino acid sequence: CATSRSGNEQFF. The full variable domain, rest sourced from reference TRBV15 and TRBJ2-1, is DAMVIQNPRYQVTQFGKPVTLSCSQTLNHNVMYWYQQKSSQAPKLLFHYYDKDFNNEADTPDNFQSRRPNTSFCFLDIRSPGLGDTAMYLCATSRSGNEQFFGPGTRLTVL.

The chain is built from TRBV7-2 and TRBJ2-1; a possible D gene is TRBD2 (6 bases). CDR3 size: 15 residues. The V end lost 4 bases, the J end lost 6 bases, and 16 bases lay between the germline ends. Germline CDR1 and CDR2: SGHTA and FQGNSA. The CDR3 DNA reads TGTGCCAGCAGCTCCCGACTAGGAGAGGGCAATGAGCAGTTCTTC. Translation: CASSSRLGEGNEQFF.

V usage is TRBV27 and J usage is TRBJ1-1, with 7 bases matching TRBD1. Germline V gives CDR1 MNHEY, CDR2 SMNVEV (reference sequence). The length of the CDR3 is 14 residues. V lost 5 bases, J lost 5 bases, and 8 bases stayed unmatched. CDR3 sequence reads: CASSTDRDVTEAFF. The CDR3 DNA reads as TGTGCCAGCAGTACTGACAGGGATGTAACTGAAGCTTTCTTT.

V and J are TRBV28 and TRBJ1-5; D is unresolved. Trimming took off 2 bases at V and 1 base at J, with 9 bases between the two ends. CDR1 and CDR2 (germline): MDHEN, SYDVKM. The CDR3 is 15 residues long. CDR3 protein: CASSLGGMSNQPQHF. The CDR3 DNA reads TGTGCCAGCAGTTTAGGAGGGATGAGCAATCAGCCCCAGCATTTT.

J is TRBJ2-1 and V is TRBV19, with D tentatively TRBD1 (6 bases). The CDR3 runs to 14 residues. Germline lookup yields CDR1 LNHDA and CDR2 SQIVND (reference sequence). The germline V and J ends were trimmed by 8 bases and 0 bases, with 11 bases remaining between them. CDR3: CASQGGSSYNEQFF. The CDR3 DNA reads as TGTGCCAGTCAAGGGGGAAGCTCCTACAATGAGCAGTTCTTC.

V gene TRBV7-2 combines with J gene TRBJ2-5, with D tentatively TRBD1 or TRBD2 (5 bases each). The CDR3 consists of 15 residues. Germline V CDR1 and CDR2: SGHTA, FQGNSA. Trimming pared 3 bases from V and 4 bases from J, leaving 15 bases between. The CDR3 DNA follows: TGTGCCAGCAGCTTCGACTGGGGGAGAACAGAGACCCAGTACTTC. Its protein is CASSFDWGRTETQYF.

The chain uses TRBV7-3 and TRBJ1-1; D is uncertain. CDR1 SGHTA and CDR2 FQGTGA come from the germline V gene. The CDR3 runs to 12 residues. Trimming pared 3 bases from V and 1 base from J, leaving 3 bases between. This CDR3 reads CASSFPNTEAFF. CDR3 in DNA: TGTGCCAGCAGCTTTCCGAACACTGAAGCTTTCTTT.

The V call is TRBV9, the J call TRBJ2-2; TRBD2 aligns across 12 bases. The CDR3 length is 16 residues. Germline assignment: CDR1 SGDLS and CDR2 YYNGEE. After removal of 3 bases from V and 3 bases from J, the junction contained 3 bases not matched to a gene. The CDR3 nucleotides are TGTGCCAGCAGCGGCCCTAGCGGGAGGGACACCGGGGAGCTGTTTTTT. Its translation is CASSGPSGRDTGELFF. Complete variable domain (other parts from reference TRBV9 and TRBJ2-2): DSGVTQTPKHLITATGQRVTLRCSPRSGDLSVYWYQQSLDQGLQFLIQYYNGEERAKGNILERFSAQQFPDLHSELNLSSLELGDSALYFCASSGPSGRDTGELFFGEGSRLTVL.

The chain recombines TRBV7-2 with TRBJ2-3; maybe TRBD1 (6 bases). The CDR3 length is 15 residues. Germline V gene sequence: CDR1 SGHTA, CDR2 FQGNSA. V was pared by 1 base and J by 8 bases, with 16 bases between. The chain's CDR3 is CASSLVAGQQGTQYF. The CDR3 region has the DNA TGTGCCAGCAGCTTAGTAGCAGGACAACAGGGTACGCAGTATTTT. The full variable domain, in which reference TRBV7-2 and TRBJ2-3 provide the parts outside the CDR3, is GAGVSQSPSNKVTEKGKDVELRCDPISGHTALYWYRQSLGQGLEFLIYFQGNSAPDKSGLPSDRFSAERTGGSVSTLTIQRTQQEDSAVYLCASSLVAGQQGTQYFGPGTRLTVL.